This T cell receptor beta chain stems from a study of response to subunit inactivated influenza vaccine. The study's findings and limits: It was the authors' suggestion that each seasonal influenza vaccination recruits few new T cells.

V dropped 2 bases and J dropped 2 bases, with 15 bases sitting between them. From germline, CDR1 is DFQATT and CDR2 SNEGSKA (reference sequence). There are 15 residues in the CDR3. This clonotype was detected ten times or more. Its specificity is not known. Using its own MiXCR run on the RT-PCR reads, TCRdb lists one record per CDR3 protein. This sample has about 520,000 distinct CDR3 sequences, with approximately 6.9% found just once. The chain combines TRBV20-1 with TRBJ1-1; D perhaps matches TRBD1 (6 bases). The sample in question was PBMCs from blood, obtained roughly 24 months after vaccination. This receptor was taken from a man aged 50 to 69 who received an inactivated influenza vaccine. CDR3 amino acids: CSARSDKTGNTEAFF. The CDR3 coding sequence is TGCAGTGCTAGATCTGATAAGACAGGTAACACTGAAGCTTTCTTT.